The 25 T cell receptor beta chains below were found in one sample sequenced in a study of cytomegalovirus exposure and HLA in healthy donors. The study ran its PCR with 60 Vbeta and 13 Jbeta primers. Clones were sequenced by immunoSEQ multiplex PCR, and TCRdb holds only the in-frame ones, with some missing. The sample records 100,000 to 150,000 clones, around 77% being singletons. The sequenced material came from PBMCs. Receptor source: a woman between 50 and 59 years old in good health and CMV-seronegative.

This clone is a singleton in its sample. The genes are TRBV27 and TRBJ1-1; 8 positions match TRBD1. With 5 bases clipped from V and 4 bases from J, the junction kept 9 bases outside the gene matches. Germline V gene data show CDR1 as MNHEY and CDR2 as SMNVEV (reference sequence). There are 15 residues in the CDR3. The CDR3 DNA is TGTGCCAGCAGTCCGGCCAGGGGGCGCGTCACTGAAGCTTTCTTT. This gives the protein CASSPARGRVTEAFF.

V and J are TRBV7-9 and TRBJ2-2; 16 bases align to TRBD2. The CDR3 has 17 residues. J gave up 6 bases and V 5 bases, and 6 bases lay outside the gene matches. Germline loops: CDR1 SEHNR, CDR2 FQNEAQ (reference sequence). CDR3 DNA sequence: TGTGCCAGCAGCCGCGGGACTAGCGGGAGGGCCGCCGGGGAGCTGTTTTTT. Its translation is CASSRGTSGRAAGELFF.

J is TRBJ2-1 and V is TRBV6-5; the D gene is possibly TRBD1 (5 bases). The CDR3 spans 15 residues. V was pared by 6 bases and J by 7 bases, with 19 bases between. Germline-derived CDR1 and CDR2 are MNHEY and SVGAGI. The CDR3 sequence is CASSPTSWTFNEQFF. CDR3 nucleotides: TGTGCCAGCAGCCCGACGAGTTGGACATTTAATGAGCAGTTCTTC.

The chain links TRBV11-2 to TRBJ2-5; 16 bases align to TRBD2. The CDR3 consists of 17 residues. CDR1 and CDR2 from the germline V gene are SGHAT and FQNNGV. V trimming: 6 bases; J trimming: 4 bases; junction bases outside the gene matches: 8. Written as DNA, the CDR3 is TGTGCCAGCAGTCAGGGACTAGCGGGAGGGGAATCAGAGACCCAGTACTTC. Translating it yields CASSQGLAGGESETQYF.

The chain combines TRBV19 with TRBJ1-2; no reliable D call. V lost 3 bases, J lost 3 bases, and 11 bases lay in between. CDR3 length: 14 residues. CDR1 and CDR2 from the germline V gene are LNHDA and SQIVND (reference sequence). The CDR3 spells CASSIDWQYYGYTF. CDR3 nucleotides: TGTGCCAGTAGTATTGACTGGCAGTACTATGGCTACACCTTC.

This rearrangement joins TRBV14 to TRBJ2-3; 11 bases match TRBD2. The V segment lost 1 base and the J segment 4 bases; nucleotides outside the gene matches: 10. This CDR3 spans 18 amino acids. Per germline, CDR1 SGHDN and CDR2 FVKESK. The CDR3 loop reads CASSQVYSGRARSDTQYF. DNA of the CDR3: TGTGCCAGCAGCCAAGTTTATAGCGGGAGGGCACGCTCAGATACGCAGTATTTT.

J is TRBJ2-7 and V is TRBV28, with D perhaps TRBD2 (6 bases). V lost 6 bases and J lost 1, with 13 bases in between. This CDR3 contains 14 residues. Per germline, CDR1 MDHEN and CDR2 SYDVKM. CDR3 coding DNA: TGTGCCAGCAGACCCTCGGGAGAGTCCTACGAGCAGTACGTC. Translation gives CASRPSGESYEQYV.

This chain's CDR3 is CASSAGTGQPQHF. DNA of the CDR3: TGTGCCAGCAGCGCCGGAACAGGGCAGCCCCAGCATTTT. This chain connects TRBV9 to TRBJ1-5, with D perhaps matching TRBD1 (6 bases). V lost 3 bases to trimming and J lost 7 bases, with 11 bases between them. Germline loops: CDR1 SGDLS, CDR2 YYNGEE. The length of the CDR3 is 13 residues.

The chain employs TRBV27 and TRBJ2-7; TRBD2 agrees at 15 bases. The CDR3 runs to 17 residues. Trimming cost V 6 bases and J 3 bases; bases outside gene matches: 9. Per the germline V gene, CDR1 is MNHEY and CDR2 is SMNVEV (reference sequence). The CDR3 loop reads CASRPGLAGGFGYEQYF. DNA of the CDR3: TGTGCCAGCAGACCTGGACTAGCGGGAGGGTTCGGCTACGAGCAGTACTTC.

The chain uses TRBV29-1 and TRBJ1-4, with 10 nucleotides matching TRBD1. This CDR3 contains 12 residues. J gave up 11 bases and V 4 bases, and 4 bases lay outside the gene matches. Germline CDR1 is SQVTM and CDR2 is ANQGSEA. CDR3 sequence reads: CSVAGTGDKLFF. The CDR3 DNA is TGCAGCGTTGCCGGGACAGGGGACAAACTGTTTTTT.

Only a few counts were recorded for this clone. Here the CDR3 reads CASGWGQGQPQHF. CDR3 coding DNA: TGTGCCAGCGGGTGGGGACAGGGACAGCCCCAGCATTTT. The chain combines TRBV2 with TRBJ1-5; 9 nucleotides line up with TRBD1. V was clipped by 8 bases and J by 7 bases; unmatched bases: 6. The CDR3 sequence is 13 residues long. From germline, CDR1 is SNHLY and CDR2 FYNNEI.

The chain couples TRBV30 to TRBJ1-3; unclear D gene. Germline CDR1 and CDR2: GTSNPN and SVGIG (reference sequence). There are 12 residues in the CDR3. Trimming took 4 bases from V and 8 from J, leaving 12 bases between them. CDR3 nucleotide sequence: TGTGCCTGGACGCGATCGGAGGACACCATATATTTT. It translates to CAWTRSEDTIYF. Supplemented by reference TRBV30 and TRBJ1-3, the full variable domain reads SQTIHQWPATLVQPVGSPLSLECTVEGTSNPNLYWYRQAAGRGLQLLFYSVGIGQISSEVPQNLSASRPQDRQFILSSKKLLLSDSGFYLCAWTRSEDTIYFGEGSWLTVV.

The chain links TRBV28 to TRBJ2-7, with 8 bases aligning to TRBD1. The CDR3 loop spans 17 amino acids. Germline V gives CDR1 MDHEN, CDR2 SYDVKM. V lost 3 bases, J lost 1 base, and 11 bases stayed unmatched. DNA for the CDR3: TGTGCCAGCAGTTTTGGGCAGGGGGCCTTCTATTCCTACGAGCAGTACTTC. Protein sequence: CASSFGQGAFYSYEQYF.

The chain employs TRBV5-4 and TRBJ1-2; D is perhaps TRBD1 (6 bases). In germline, CDR1 is SGHNT, CDR2 YYREEE (reference sequence). The CDR3 contains 14 residues. Between the trimmed V and J ends, which lost 2 bases and 3 bases, there was a span of 11 bases. In DNA, the CDR3 is TGTGCCAGCAGCTTACCGGGACAATACTATGGCTACACCTTC. Translated, it gives CASSLPGQYYGYTF.

The chain employs TRBV4-3 and TRBJ2-5, with unresolved D. Germline-derived CDR1 and CDR2 are LGHNA and YSLEER. The CDR3 has 16 amino acids. V was pared by 0 bases and J by 5 bases, with 16 bases between. The DNA for the CDR3 is TGCGCCAGCAGCCAAGAAAACGCATTGACGGGTGAGACCCAGTACTTC. Its protein is CASSQENALTGETQYF.

This clone was seen a handful of times. The chain is built from TRBV30 and TRBJ1-1; unclear D gene. The ends were cut back, 2 bases at V and 4 bases at J, with 14 bases in the middle. The CDR3 covers 14 residues. Germline V lookup: CDR1 GTSNPN, CDR2 SVGIG (reference sequence). The chain's CDR3 is CAWSRGHFGTEAFF. CDR3 nucleotide sequence: TGTGCCTGGAGTCGAGGGCACTTCGGCACTGAAGCTTTCTTT.

This chain uses TRBV10-3 with TRBJ1-5, with a weak D call TRBD1 (6 bases). CDR1 ENHRY and CDR2 SYGVKD come from the germline V gene. Trimming stripped 2 bases from V and 7 bases from J, with 12 bases between. This CDR3 spans 14 amino acids. This chain's CDR3 is CAISERGGTQPQHF. The CDR3 DNA reads as TGTGCCATCAGTGAGAGGGGGGGAACGCAGCCCCAGCATTTT.

This sequence joins TRBV7-2 and TRBJ1-5; D possibly corresponds to TRBD1 (5 bases). The CDR3 consists of 16 residues. V was shortened by 4 bases and J by 7 bases, with 20 bases between the two germline ends. In germline, CDR1 is SGHTA, CDR2 FQGNSA. DNA of the CDR3: TGTGCCAGCAGCTCTCGGGACTCAAGCCTGGGGCAGCCCCAGCATTTT. Amino acid sequence: CASSSRDSSLGQPQHF.

CDR3 in amino acids: CAISDAGVGTEAFF. CDR3 DNA: TGTGCCATCAGTGACGCAGGCGTCGGTACTGAAGCTTTCTTT. V gene TRBV10-3 combines with J gene TRBJ1-1; no firm D call. The length of the CDR3 is 14 residues. Germline CDR1 and CDR2: ENHRY and SYGVKD. V was clipped by 3 bases and J by 5 bases, with 13 bases between them.

The sample holds one count of this clone. This chain links TRBV7-9 with TRBJ2-2, with D possibly matching TRBD2 (6 bases). The CDR3 length is 16 residues. Germline values: CDR1 SEHNR, CDR2 FQNEAQ (reference sequence). The V end lost 7 bases, the J end lost 5 bases, and 20 bases lay between the germline ends. CDR3 protein: CASTSSVRGLTGELFF. The CDR3 DNA sequence: TGTGCCAGCACCTCCTCCGTGCGGGGTTTGACCGGGGAGCTGTTTTTT.

The V and J genes are TRBV18 and TRBJ2-7; 11 bases agree with TRBD1. This CDR3 has 16 amino acids. V shed 3 bases and J 6 bases; nucleotides not matched to a gene: 10. Looked up from germline, CDR1 is KGHSH and CDR2 is LQKENI. CDR3 in amino acids: CASSPRDRGSLPEQYF. The CDR3 DNA reads as TGTGCCAGCTCACCCCGGGACAGGGGGTCGTTACCCGAGCAGTACTTC.

This clone is a singleton in its sample. The chain is built from TRBV18 and TRBJ2-2, with D uncertain. CDR1 and CDR2 from the germline V gene are KGHSH and LQKENI. Between the trimmed V and J ends, which lost 3 bases and 0 bases, there was a span of 11 bases. The CDR3 has 16 residues. The CDR3 nucleotides read TGTGCCAGCTCACCTGTCCCCCAATCGAACACCGGGGAGCTGTTTTTT. This encodes CASSPVPQSNTGELFF.

This clone appeared once. The V gene is TRBV7-2, the J gene TRBJ2-3, with D unclear. In germline, CDR1 is SGHTA, CDR2 FQGNSA. Trimming cost V 3 bases and J 0 bases, with 13 bases left between them. This CDR3 is built from 16 residues. The CDR3 DNA is TGTGCCAGCAGCTTCATTATTGCGGAGAGCACAGATACGCAGTATTTT. It encodes CASSFIIAESTDTQYF.

The rearrangement uses TRBV5-5 and TRBJ1-1, with D maybe TRBD1 (6 bases). Germline CDR1 and CDR2: SGHKS and YYEKEE (reference sequence). The CDR3 sequence is 15 residues long. Trimming removed 8 bases at V and 4 bases at J, with 21 bases between. CDR3 in DNA: TGTGCCAGTAACCGAGTAGCAGGGGCGACCACTGAAGCTTTCTTT. It is translated as CASNRVAGATTEAFF. Full variable domain (missing parts from reference TRBV5-5 and TRBJ1-1): DAGVTQSPTHLIKTRGQQVTLRCSPISGHKSVSWYQQVLGQGPQFIFQYYEKEERGRGNFPDRFSARQFPNYSSELNVNALLLGDSALYLCASNRVAGATTEAFFGQGTRLTVV.

The chain couples TRBV19 to TRBJ1-5; D gene uncertain. CDR3 size: 14 residues. V gave up 7 bases and J gave up 0 bases, with 10 bases separating them. The V gene's germline CDR1 is LNHDA and CDR2 SQIVND (reference sequence). The CDR3 DNA sequence: TGTGCCAGTACCCCAGAATATAGCAATCAGCCCCAGCATTTT. It is translated as CASTPEYSNQPQHF.